This is a list of T cell receptor beta chains from one sample in a study of T-cell memory formation after mild COVID-19. Using its own MiXCR run on the 5' RACE reads, TCRdb lists one record per CDR3 protein. The table shows hundreds of thousands of distinct CDR3 sequences, with just over 20% occurring only once. The sequenced material came from PBMCs or a T cell subset sorted from them (not recorded which). These receptors were collected from an adult woman who had mild COVID-19 (a few samples of this study predate the infection). Cell type and time point are not known. CDR3s include the opening cysteine and the closing phenylalanine or tryptophan. Each record gives: CDR3 length, clone size, D gene, V gene, J gene, CDR3 protein, CDR3 DNA. A D gene is named only where the DNA matches it firmly. Size tells how often a clone was seen (once, few, many) or the class of an expanded clone, and some rows leave it out.

17	few	.	TRBV7-9	TRBJ2-1	CASSSSYLGVGYNEQFF	TGTGCCAGCAGCTCCTCGTATTTGGGAGTGGGGTACAATGAGCAGTTCTTC
18	few	TRBD2	TRBV6-2/TRBV6-3	TRBJ2-6	CASSRTSGRIAGANVLTF	TGTGCCAGCAGCCGCACTAGCGGGAGGATAGCTGGGGCCAACGTCCTGACTTTC
13	few	.	TRBV9	TRBJ1-1	CASSVTDNTEAFF	TGTGCCAGCAGCGTTACAGATAACACTGAAGCTTTCTTT
13	many	TRBD1	TRBV29-1	TRBJ2-2	CSVDRGQTGELFF	TGCAGCGTCGACAGGGGGCAGACCGGGGAGCTGTTTTTT
16	.	.	TRBV27	TRBJ1-2	CASSLKAGTGLGGYTF	TGTGCCAGCAGTTTAAAAGCGGGGACCGGCTTGGGTGGCTACACCTTC
13	many	.	TRBV7-2	TRBJ2-1	CASSLELDNEQFF	TGTGCCAGCAGCTTAGAGTTGGATAATGAGCAGTTCTTC
14	.	.	TRBV7-8	TRBJ1-1	CASSAKTDYTEAFF	TGTGCCAGCAGCGCGAAGACAGATTACACTGAAGCTTTCTTT
12	.	.	TRBV20-1	TRBJ1-2	CSAADGSYGYTF	TGCAGTGCTGCGGACGGGTCCTATGGCTACACCTTC
15	many	TRBD2	TRBV9	TRBJ2-3	CASSVEAGRTDTQYF	TGTGCCAGCAGCGTGGAAGCGGGGCGCACAGATACGCAGTATTTT
14	.	.	TRBV15	TRBJ2-5	CATSRQGPQETQYF	TGTGCCACCAGCAGGCAGGGGCCCCAAGAGACCCAGTACTTC
12	few	.	TRBV10-3	TRBJ2-3	CAISLGTDTQYF	TGTGCCATCAGCCTAGGCACAGATACGCAGTATTTT
15	many	.	TRBV12-3/TRBV12-4	TRBJ1-4	CASSSQGYANEKLFF	TGTGCCAGCAGTTCACAGGGTTACGCTAATGAAAAACTGTTTTTT
13	.	.	TRBV12-3/TRBV12-4	TRBJ1-1	CASSFRGRAEAFF	TGTGCCAGCAGTTTCCGCGGGAGGGCTGAAGCTTTCTTT
16	.	TRBD2	TRBV6-5	TRBJ2-1	CASSYGSGGFTNEQFF	TGTGCCAGCAGTTACGGTAGCGGGGGCTTCACCAATGAGCAGTTCTTC
15	few	TRBD1	TRBV25-1	TRBJ2-3	CASSLGDREADTQYF	TGTGCCAGCAGTCTCGGGGACAGGGAGGCAGATACGCAGTATTTT
13	few	.	TRBV7-9	TRBJ2-7	CASSFAFVGEQYF	TGTGCCAGCAGCTTCGCTTTTGTTGGCGAGCAGTACTTC
14	.	.	TRBV10-3	TRBJ2-7	CAISESNVGYEQYF	TGTGCCATCAGTGAGTCGAATGTCGGCTACGAGCAGTACTTC
14	few	TRBD2	TRBV6-5	TRBJ2-3	CASSRGTRPDTQYF	TGTGCCAGCAGTCGGGGGACTAGACCTGATACGCAGTATTTT
14	many	.	TRBV15	TRBJ2-7	CATSRDTGRDEQYF	TGTGCCACCAGCAGAGATACAGGGAGGGACGAGCAGTACTTC
13	few	.	TRBV18	TRBJ1-1	CASSPDGGRVAFF	TGTGCCAGCTCACCCGATGGGGGCCGGGTAGCTTTCTTT
15	few	.	TRBV20-1	TRBJ2-3	CSARTQGVSTDTQYF	TGCAGTGCTAGAACTCAGGGAGTTAGCACAGATACGCAGTATTTT
16	.	.	TRBV11-2	TRBJ1-2	CASSPYGVNSNYGYTF	TGTGCCAGCAGCCCATACGGGGTCAATAGCAACTATGGCTACACCTTC
13	few	.	TRBV20-1	TRBJ1-4	CSQKLGPNEKLFF	TGCAGCCAAAAACTGGGACCTAATGAAAAACTGTTTTTT
15	.	TRBD2	TRBV7-9	TRBJ2-1	CASSFALAGGNEQFF	TGTGCCAGCAGCTTCGCCCTAGCGGGAGGCAATGAGCAGTTCTTC
11	few	.	TRBV10-3	TRBJ1-2	CAISGVGGYTF	TGTGCCATCAGTGGTGTAGGTGGCTACACCTTC
13	many	.	TRBV20-1	TRBJ2-3	CSARRQASDTQYF	TGCAGTGCTAGACGACAGGCCAGTGATACGCAGTATTTT
11	few	.	TRBV7-9	TRBJ2-1	CASKRGNEQFF	TGTGCCAGCAAGAGGGGAAATGAGCAGTTCTTC
15	.	TRBD2	TRBV2	TRBJ2-3	CASNRAGGPTDTQYF	TGTGCCAGCAACCGAGCGGGGGGGCCGACAGATACGCAGTATTTT
15	.	.	TRBV9	TRBJ2-3	CASSDQPDTAPQQYF	TGTGCCAGCAGCGACCAACCAGACACGGCCCCCCAGCAGTATTTT
15	few	TRBD1	TRBV20-1	TRBJ1-2	CSARDPGQGHYGYTF	TGCAGTGCTAGAGATCCGGGACAGGGACACTATGGCTACACCTTC
13	few	.	TRBV12-3/TRBV12-4	TRBJ2-7	CASSLWGHYEQYF	TGTGCCAGCAGTTTGTGGGGCCACTACGAGCAGTACTTC
16	few	TRBD1	TRBV9	TRBJ2-7	CASSEHDRGQFYEQYF	TGTGCCAGCAGCGAACATGACAGGGGGCAATTTTACGAGCAGTACTTC
16	few	.	TRBV15	TRBJ2-4	CATSGYRALAKNIQYF	TGTGCCACCAGTGGGTACAGGGCTCTAGCCAAAAACATTCAGTACTTC
15	.	TRBD1	TRBV19	TRBJ1-1	CASRSSGTGGTEAFF	TGTGCCAGTAGATCATCCGGGACAGGGGGCACTGAAGCTTTCTTT
15	many	TRBD2	TRBV11-3	TRBJ2-1	CASSSGLAGGNEQFF	TGTGCCAGCAGCTCCGGACTAGCGGGAGGCAATGAGCAGTTCTTC
15	few	.	TRBV5-6	TRBJ2-3	CASSLVQPSTDTQYF	TGTGCCAGCAGCTTGGTACAACCCAGCACAGATACGCAGTATTTT
16	few	.	TRBV13	TRBJ1-3	CASSLADGGPGNTIYF	TGTGCCAGCAGCTTAGCGGACGGAGGTCCCGGAAACACCATATATTTT
16	few	TRBD2	TRBV4-2	TRBJ2-2	CASSPRTSENTGELFF	TGTGCCAGCAGCCCCCGGACTAGCGAGAACACCGGGGAGCTGTTTTTT
13	few	.	TRBV20-1	TRBJ1-5	CSASRGTSQPQHF	TGCAGTGCTAGCAGGGGAACGAGTCAGCCCCAGCATTTT
15	.	TRBD2	TRBV24-1	TRBJ2-3	CATSDPGLATDTQYF	TGTGCCACCAGTGACCCGGGACTAGCGACAGATACGCAGTATTTT
15	many	.	TRBV20-1	TRBJ1-5	CSARDRRNPNQPQHF	TGCAGTGCTAGAGATCGCAGAAATCCTAATCAGCCCCAGCATTTT
15	many	TRBD1	TRBV12-3/TRBV12-4	TRBJ2-2	CASSPDRGGTGELFF	TGTGCCAGCAGTCCGGACAGGGGGGGCACCGGGGAGCTGTTTTTT
17	.	.	TRBV10-2	TRBJ2-1	CASSATPGTQKGNEQFF	TGCGCCAGCAGCGCGACTCCTGGGACTCAAAAAGGGAATGAGCAGTTCTTC
15	.	.	TRBV5-1	TRBJ2-2	CASSLVGGRPGELFF	TGCGCCAGCAGCTTGGTCGGGGGGCGCCCCGGGGAGCTGTTTTTT
17	.	TRBD2	TRBV5-4	TRBJ2-1	CASSLGGGTSVWNEQFF	TGTGCCAGCAGCTTGGGAGGGGGGACTAGCGTCTGGAATGAGCAGTTCTTC
14	.	.	TRBV3-1	TRBJ2-7	CASSQDVAGFEQYF	TGTGCCAGCAGCCAAGATGTTGCAGGGTTCGAGCAGTACTTC
15	few	.	TRBV12-3/TRBV12-4	TRBJ1-1	CASSLGGVTNTEAFF	TGTGCCAGCAGTTTAGGAGGGGTGACGAACACTGAAGCTTTCTTT
14	.	.	TRBV28	TRBJ2-7	CASTLTSQSYEQYF	TGTGCCAGCACCCTGACTAGTCAATCCTACGAGCAGTACTTC
14	many	.	TRBV7-3	TRBJ2-2	CASSLQGASGELFF	TGTGCCAGCAGCTTACAAGGGGCTTCCGGGGAGCTGTTTTTT
20	.	.	TRBV12-5	TRBJ1-5	CASGTDSKLTGAESNQPQHF	TGTGCTAGTGGTACGGACAGTAAACTCACCGGAGCGGAGAGCAATCAGCCCCAGCATTTT
13	few	.	TRBV12-3/TRBV12-4	TRBJ2-7	CASSSGFLYEQYF	TGTGCCAGCAGTTCGGGATTTCTATACGAGCAGTACTTC
12	few	.	TRBV29-1	TRBJ2-5	CSVGYREETQYF	TGCAGCGTTGGGTATAGAGAAGAGACCCAGTACTTC
13	.	TRBD2	TRBV7-8	TRBJ2-4	CASSTTSGNIQYF	TGTGCCAGCAGCACTACTAGCGGTAACATTCAGTACTTC
17	few	TRBD1	TRBV19	TRBJ2-2	CASSTRDRAIYTGELFF	TGTGCCAGTAGTACCAGGGACAGGGCCATCTACACCGGGGAGCTGTTTTTT
14	few	.	TRBV7-2	TRBJ2-2	CASFQGGSTGELFF	TGTGCCAGCTTCCAGGGGGGTAGCACCGGGGAGCTGTTTTTT
16	few	TRBD2	TRBV27	TRBJ2-1	CASGGWSPGLVYEQFF	TGTGCCAGCGGTGGTTGGTCGCCGGGACTAGTCTATGAGCAGTTCTTC
16	.	.	TRBV5-5	TRBJ1-2	CASSLELLRGFGGYTF	TGTGCCAGCAGCTTGGAACTCCTACGGGGGTTTGGTGGCTACACCTTC
13	few	TRBD1	TRBV29-1	TRBJ2-5	CSTNRGPGETQYF	TGCAGCACAAACAGGGGTCCGGGGGAGACCCAGTACTTC
15	.	.	TRBV9	TRBJ1-2	CASSLSGVPGGGYTF	TGTGCCAGCAGCCTATCGGGGGTCCCGGGCGGTGGCTACACCTTC